This T cell receptor beta chain originates from a study of blood T cells in healthy people across ages. Points from the study as a whole: From one million sequenced T cells, diversity estimates were lower bounds. Roughly linearly, TCR beta diversity per million T cells fell as age increased. Higher diversity and more naive CD4+ cells were features of long-lived donors, compared to aged donors.

Approximately 9.7 milliliters was the volume of peripheral blood drawn from each donor. Germline V lookup: CDR1 SGHRS, CDR2 YFSETQ. The CDR3 consists of 14 residues. V lost 4 bases and J 4 bases, leaving 12 bases between the germline ends. Using a J-beta primer mix together with a sample-barcoded 5' primer, a second PCR was run for about 7 to 12 cycles. TCRdb re-derived calls from the 5' RACE reads in MiXCR, one entry per CDR3 protein. The sample holds fewer than 900,000 distinct CDR3 sequences, under 40% seen once. With respect to this clonotype: Its antigen is unidentified.

The sample taken for sequencing was blood. The clonotype was recovered from a young man in good health. V is TRBV5-1 and J is TRBJ1-5; D may be TRBD1 (6 bases). The CDR3 loop is CASSPDSYNQPQHF. For the CDR3, the DNA is TGCGCCAGCAGCCCGGACAGCTATAATCAGCCCCAGCATTTT. The variable domain in full, with the rest retrieved from reference TRBV5-1 and TRBJ1-5, is KAGVTQTPRYLIKTRGQQVTLSCSPISGHRSVSWYQQTPGQGLQFLFEYFSETQRNKGNFPGRFSGRQFSNSRSEMNVSTLELGDSALYLCASSPDSYNQPQHFGDGTRLSIL.